This T cell receptor beta chain is drawn from a study of shared clonotypes between healthy human individuals. CD45RO-negative, CCR7-selected cells formed the naive CD8 fraction, which excluded terminally differentiated effector memory CD45RA+ cells. Germline V gene sequence: CDR1 MNHNS, CDR2 SASEGT. The CDR3 spans 14 residues. The junction had 8 bases not matched to a gene; V was cut back by 5 bases and J by 5 bases. Using immunoSEQ multiplex PCR, the repertoire was profiled, and TCRdb retains in-frame clones only, with some absent. The table has some 2.1 million clones, roughly 94% seen once; the top ten hold about 1.1%.

Sequenced input: naive CD8+ T cells sorted from blood. The source of this sequence is a man between 18 and 35 years old in good health. This chain links TRBV6-1 with TRBJ2-5, with 7 bases matching TRBD1. The CDR3 protein is CASSTQGPRETQYF. The DNA of the CDR3 is TGTGCCAGCAGTACACAGGGGCCGAGGGAGACCCAGTACTTC.